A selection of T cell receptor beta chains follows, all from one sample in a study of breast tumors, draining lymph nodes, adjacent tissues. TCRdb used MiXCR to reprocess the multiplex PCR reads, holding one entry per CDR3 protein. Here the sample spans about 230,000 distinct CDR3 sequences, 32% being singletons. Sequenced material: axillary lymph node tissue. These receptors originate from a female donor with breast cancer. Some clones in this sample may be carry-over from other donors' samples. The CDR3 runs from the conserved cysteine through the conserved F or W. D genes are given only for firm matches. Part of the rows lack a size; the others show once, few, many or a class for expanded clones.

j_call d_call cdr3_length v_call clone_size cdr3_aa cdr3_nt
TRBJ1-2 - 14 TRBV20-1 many CSAGGGGWNYGYTF TGCAGTGCCGGAGGGGGGGGATGGAACTATGGCTACACCTTC
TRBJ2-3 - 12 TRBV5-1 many CASTGGTDTQYF TGCGCCAGCACCGGCGGCACAGATACGCAGTATTTT
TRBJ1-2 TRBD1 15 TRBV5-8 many CASSQGQGGIYGYTF TGTGCCAGCAGCCAAGGACAGGGAGGCATCTATGGCTACACCTTC
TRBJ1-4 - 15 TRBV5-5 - CASNERQGSGEKLFF TGTGCCAGCAACGAAAGGCAGGGATCAGGAGAAAAACTGTTTTTT
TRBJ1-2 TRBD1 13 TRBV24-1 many CATSDLGQAGYTF TGTGCCACCAGTGACCTGGGACAGGCTGGCTACACCTTC
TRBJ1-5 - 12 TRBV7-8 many CASKWGNQPQHF TGTGCCAGCAAGTGGGGCAATCAGCCCCAGCATTTT
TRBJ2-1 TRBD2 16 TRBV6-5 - CASRGLDGRDCNEQFF TGTGCCAGCAGAGGGCTGGACGGGAGGGATTGCAATGAGCAGTTCTTC
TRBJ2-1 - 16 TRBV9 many CASSVRETVLYNEQFF TGTGCCAGCAGCGTGAGGGAGACAGTTCTATACAATGAGCAGTTCTTC
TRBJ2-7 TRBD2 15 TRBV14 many CASSQVGGIHDEQYF TGTGCCAGCAGCCAAGTGGGGGGGATCCATGACGAGCAGTACTTC
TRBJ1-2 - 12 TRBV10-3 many CAIKEAGRGYTF TGTGCCATCAAAGAAGCGGGTAGGGGCTACACCTTC
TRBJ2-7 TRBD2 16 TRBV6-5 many CASSYYSSGRGYEQYF TGTGCCAGCAGTTACTATTCGAGCGGGAGAGGATACGAGCAGTACTTC
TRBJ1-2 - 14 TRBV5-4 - CASSFVTNNYGYTF TGTGCCAGCAGCTTTGTTACGAACAACTATGGCTACACCTTC
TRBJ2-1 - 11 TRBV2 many CASSAHKEQFF TGTGCCAGCAGTGCTCATAAGGAGCAGTTCTTC
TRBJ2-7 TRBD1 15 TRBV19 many CASRPGTGEKREQYF TGTGCCAGTAGACCCGGGACAGGGGAAAAACGCGAGCAGTACTTC
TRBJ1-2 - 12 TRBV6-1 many CASSEAGIGYTF TGTGCCAGCAGTGAGGCAGGGATTGGCTACACCTTC
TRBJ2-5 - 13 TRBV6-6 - CASILGDVETQYF TGTGCCAGCATTCTAGGGGACGTGGAGACCCAGTACTTC
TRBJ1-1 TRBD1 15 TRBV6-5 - CASSYDRGRNTEAFF TGTGCCAGCAGTTACGACAGGGGCAGGAACACTGAAGCTTTCTTT
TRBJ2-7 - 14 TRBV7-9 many CASSFGGGGVSQYF TGTGCCAGCAGCTTCGGAGGGGGGGGAGTCAGCCAGTACTTC
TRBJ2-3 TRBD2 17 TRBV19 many CASSSGTSGSSTDTQYF TGTGCCAGTAGCAGCGGGACTAGCGGGTCAAGCACAGATACGCAGTATTTT
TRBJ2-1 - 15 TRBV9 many CASSAASASYYEQFF TGTGCCAGCAGCGCGGCTAGCGCATCTTACTATGAGCAGTTCTTC
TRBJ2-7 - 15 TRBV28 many CASSLMRRYHYEQYF TGTGCCAGCAGTTTAATGAGGCGATATCACTACGAGCAGTACTTC
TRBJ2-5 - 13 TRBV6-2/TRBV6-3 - CASSSWARESQYF TGTGCCAGCAGCTCTTGGGCCCGAGAGTCCCAGTACTTC
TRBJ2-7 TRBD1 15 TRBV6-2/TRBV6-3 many CASSYSPGQGYEQYF TGTGCCAGCAGTTACTCTCCGGGACAGGGCTACGAGCAGTACTTC
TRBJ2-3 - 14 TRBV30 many CAWSFRSGERSQYF TGTGCCTGGAGTTTTCGATCGGGGGAGAGGTCGCAGTATTTT
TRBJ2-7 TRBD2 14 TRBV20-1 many CSARLPSGASEQYF TGCAGTGCTAGATTACCTAGCGGAGCCTCCGAGCAGTACTTC
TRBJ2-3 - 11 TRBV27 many CASSSRDTQYF TGTGCCAGCAGTTCCCGAGATACGCAGTATTTT
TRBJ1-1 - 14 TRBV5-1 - CASSLVAGNTEAFF TGCGCCAGCAGCTTGGTCGCAGGGAACACTGAAGCTTTCTTT
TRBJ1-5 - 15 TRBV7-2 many CASSLGGEPNQPQHF TGTGCCAGCAGCTTAGGCGGGGAACCCAATCAGCCCCAGCATTTT
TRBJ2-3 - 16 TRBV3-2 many CASSQGLLVSTDTQYF TGTGCCAGCAGCCAAGGGTTGCTAGTAAGCACAGATACGCAGTATTTT
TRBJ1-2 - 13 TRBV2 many CASRPGTDYGYTF TGTGCCAGCAGGCCCGGGACGGACTATGGCTACACCTTC
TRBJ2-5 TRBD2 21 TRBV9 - CASSVSHTGGLSSGGRETQYF TGTGCCAGCAGCGTCTCACACACCGGGGGGCTCTCTAGCGGGGGAAGAGAGACCCAGTACTTC
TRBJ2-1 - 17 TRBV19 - CASSPRTGRSSYNEQSF TGTGCCAGTAGTCCTCGGACTGGCCGTAGCTCCTACAATGAGCAGTCCTTC
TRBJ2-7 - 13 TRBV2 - CASILDSEYEQYF TGTGCCAGCATATTGGACTCCGAATACGAGCAGTACTTC
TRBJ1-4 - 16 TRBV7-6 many CASSLGTGTTNEKLFF TGTGCCAGCAGCTTGGGGACGGGGACAACTAATGAAAAACTGTTTTTT
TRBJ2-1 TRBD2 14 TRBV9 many CASSVAGGPNEQFF TGTGCCAGCAGCGTAGCGGGGGGGCCCAATGAGCAGTTCTTC
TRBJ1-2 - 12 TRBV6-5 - CASITLSYGYTF TGTGCCAGCATTACACTGAGCTATGGCTACACCTTC
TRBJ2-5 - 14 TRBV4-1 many CASSNPGARETQYF TGCGCCAGCAGCAACCCCGGGGCCCGGGAGACCCAGTACTTC
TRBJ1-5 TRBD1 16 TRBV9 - CASSLSPVGKTGAMHF TGTGCCAGCAGTTTATCACCAGTTGGTAAGACAGGGGCCATGCATTTT
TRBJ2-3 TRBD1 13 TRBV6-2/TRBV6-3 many CASSLQGSDTQYF TGTGCCAGCAGCCTACAGGGGTCAGATACGCAGTATTTT
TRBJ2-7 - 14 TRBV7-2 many CASSSRTPPYEQYF TGTGCCAGCAGCTCCAGGACACCGCCCTACGAGCAGTACTTC
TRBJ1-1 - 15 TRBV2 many CASSRSTGMNTEAFF TGTGCCAGCAGTCGATCCACAGGGATGAACACTGAAGCTTTCTTT
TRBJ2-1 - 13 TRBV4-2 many CASSLRGPTEQFF TGTGCCAGCAGCCTTCGGGGCCCGACGGAGCAGTTCTTC
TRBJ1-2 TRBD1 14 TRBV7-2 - CASSLAGQLYGYTF TGTGCCAGCAGCCTAGCGGGACAGCTCTATGGCTACACCTTC
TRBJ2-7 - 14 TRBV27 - CASSPTGGFHEQYF TGTGCCAGCAGCCCTACGGGCGGCTTCCACGAGCAGTACTTC
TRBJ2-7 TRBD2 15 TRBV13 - CASSLRTGEGHEQYF TGTGCCAGCAGCTTGCGGACGGGGGAGGGGCACGAGCAGTACTTC
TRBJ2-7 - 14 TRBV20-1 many CSARTKGQPYEQYF TGCAGTGCTAGAACAAAAGGACAGCCCTACGAGCAGTACTTC
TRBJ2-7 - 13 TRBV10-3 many CAISAHESYEQYF TGTGCCATCAGTGCCCACGAATCCTACGAGCAGTACTTC
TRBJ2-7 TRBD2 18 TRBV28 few CASRPQLIPPGGWYEQYF TGTGCCAGCAGACCCCAGTTAATCCCTCCGGGAGGGTGGTACGAGCAGTACTTC
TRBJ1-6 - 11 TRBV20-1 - CSGPGTPPLHF TGCAGTGGCCCCGGGACTCCACCCCTCCACTTT
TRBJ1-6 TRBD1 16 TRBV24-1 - CATRKNRGRLNSPLHF TGTGCCACCAGAAAAAACAGGGGCAGATTAAATTCACCCCTCCACTTT
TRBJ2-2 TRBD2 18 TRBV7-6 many CASSSLSGGASLTGELFF TGTGCCAGCAGTTCACTTTCGGGGGGTGCAAGCCTCACCGGGGAGCTGTTTTTT
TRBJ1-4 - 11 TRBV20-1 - CSAGRASELFF TGCAGTGCTGGCCGGGCCTCCGAACTGTTTTTT
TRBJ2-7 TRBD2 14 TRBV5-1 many CASSSGLADMEQYF TGCGCCAGCAGCTCGGGACTAGCGGACATGGAGCAGTACTTC